This T cell receptor (beta chain) was captured in a study of beta chain features in type 1 diabetes. Study-wide background: All samples combined gave 90 million to 130 million sorted cells for examination.

Overall study findings and caveats: Over-representation of high TCR-expressing cells was a possible consequence of cDNA sequencing. For patients, the naive, central memory and Treg TCRB repertoires appeared more alike than for healthy donors. All four CD4+ subsets of Type 1 diabetes patients contained TCRB CDR3s that were moderately but significantly shorter.

The whole isolated RNA underwent reverse transcription, so sequencing captured expressed TCRB transcripts. Naive, central memory and regulatory T cell samples yielded about 3.9 million reads on average. The assay was immunoSEQ multiplex PCR, and TCRdb's table has in-frame clones only and misses some. The table has about 390,000 clones, around 10% seen once; the top ten hold less than 0.65%. This clone appeared a few times. No antigen is known for it. V lost 3 bases and J lost 5; bases outside the gene matches: 11. The CDR3 consists of 16 residues. The germline CDR1 and CDR2 sequences are SGHRS and YFSETQ.

This TCR derives from a man aged 30 to 45 with type 1 diabetes. V usage is TRBV5-1 and J usage is TRBJ2-1, with 7 bases identical to TRBD2. Source material: central memory CD4+ T cells from blood. CDR3 sequence (DNA): TGCGCCAGCAGCTGGCTGGCTAGCGGACCGAACAATGAGCAGTTCTTC. Protein: CASSWLASGPNNEQFF.